One T cell receptor (beta chain) is described in this entry. This entry comes from a study of shared clonotypes between healthy human individuals. Assay: immunoSEQ multiplex PCR; the TCRdb copy retains only in-frame clones and omits some. Of roughly 600,000 clones detected, 95% to 98% appear once; the ten largest clones hold around 0.3%. Terminally differentiated effector memory CD45RA+ cells were left out of the naive CD8 fraction, which was CD45RO-negative and positively selected for CCR7. This clonotype was sampled from a young man in good health. The specimen sequenced was naive CD8+ T cells sorted from blood.

The CDR3 coding sequence is TGTGCCAGCAGCCTATTTGGTCTAGCGGGCTCCTACAATGAGCAGTTCTTC. The encoded protein is CASSLFGLAGSYNEQFF. The rearrangement uses TRBV7-8 and TRBJ2-1, with 8 nucleotides matching TRBD2. V trimming: 5 bases; J trimming: 0 bases; junction bases outside the gene matches: 9. The CDR3 extends over 17 amino acids. Germline loops: CDR1 SGHVS, CDR2 FQNEAQ.